The rows below give T cell receptor beta chains drawn from one sample of a study of PD-1 blockade in classical Hodgkin lymphoma. Repertoires were generated with immunoSEQ multiplex PCR, while TCRdb's copy carries only in-frame clones and drops some. Here the sample spans about 41,000 clones, roughly 86% being singletons. The sequencing here drew on peripheral blood mononuclear cells (PBMCs), taken before the second cycle of nivolumab. These receptors were taken from a human donor with classical Hodgkin lymphoma. Both conserved end residues are part of each CDR3. Fields, in order: CDR3 protein, CDR3 DNA, J gene, D gene, clone size, V gene. D genes are given only for firm matches. Clone size is shown for a subset of rows, as once, few, many or a class of expanded clone.

CASSGDDQVSYEQYF,TGTGCCAGCAGCGGGGACGACCAAGTATCCTACGAGCAGTACTTC,TRBJ2-7,-,-,TRBV9
CASGDTQYF,TGTGCCAGTGGGGATACGCAGTATTTT,TRBJ2-3,-,-,TRBV7-4
CASSRRTSGRAGEQYF,TGTGCCAGCAGTCGGCGGACTAGCGGGAGGGCCGGGGAGCAGTATTTT,TRBJ2-3,TRBD2,once,TRBV28
CASSVDPAYNEQFF,TGCGCCAGCAGCGTGGACCCGGCCTACAATGAGCAGTTCTTC,TRBJ2-1,-,-,TRBV5-1
CASSSWDKNIQYF,TGTGCCAGCAGTTCTTGGGATAAAAACATTCAGTACTTC,TRBJ2-4,-,-,TRBV28
CASSSLGVRIFDQPQHF,TGTGCCAGCAGCTCCCTTGGTGTCAGGATTTTTGATCAGCCCCAGCATTTT,TRBJ1-5,-,-,TRBV7-3
CASSLDRSVNTEAFF,TGTGCCAGTAGTCTGGACCGATCTGTTAACACTGAAGCTTTCTTT,TRBJ1-1,-,-,TRBV19
CASSLKSWDREETQYF,TGTGCCAGCAGCTTAAAGTCTTGGGACAGAGAAGAGACCCAGTACTTC,TRBJ2-5,TRBD1,-,TRBV7-2
CASSSRDLPGEYEQYF,TGTGCCAGCAGCTCCCGGGACCTTCCCGGGGAATACGAGCAGTACTTC,TRBJ2-7,-,few,TRBV11-1
CASSQDFGTGLTRVRVTEAFF,TGCGCCAGCAGCCAAGATTTCGGGACAGGCCTTACGAGGGTTCGAGTCACTGAAGCTTTCTTT,TRBJ1-1,TRBD1,-,TRBV4-3